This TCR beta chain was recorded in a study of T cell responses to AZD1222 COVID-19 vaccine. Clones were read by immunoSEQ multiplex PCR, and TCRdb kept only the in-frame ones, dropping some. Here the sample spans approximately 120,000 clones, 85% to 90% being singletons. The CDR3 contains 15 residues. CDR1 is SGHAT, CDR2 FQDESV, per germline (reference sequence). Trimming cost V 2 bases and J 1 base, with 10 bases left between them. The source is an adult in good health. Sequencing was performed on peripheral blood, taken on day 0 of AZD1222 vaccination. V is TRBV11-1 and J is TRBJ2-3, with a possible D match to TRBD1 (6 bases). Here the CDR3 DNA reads TGTGCCAGCAGCTTACAAGGGGGTGGCACAGATACGCAGTATTTT. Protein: CASSLQGGGTDTQYF.